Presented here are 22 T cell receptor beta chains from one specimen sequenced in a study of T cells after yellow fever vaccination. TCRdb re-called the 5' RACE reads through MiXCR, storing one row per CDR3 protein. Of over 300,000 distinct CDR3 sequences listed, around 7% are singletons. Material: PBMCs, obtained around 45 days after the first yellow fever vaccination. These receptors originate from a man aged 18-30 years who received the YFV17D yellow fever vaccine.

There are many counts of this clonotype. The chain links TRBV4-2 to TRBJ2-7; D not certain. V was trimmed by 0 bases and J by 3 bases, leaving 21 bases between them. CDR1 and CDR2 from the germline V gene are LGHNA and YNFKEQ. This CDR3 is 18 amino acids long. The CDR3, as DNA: TGTGCCAGCAGCCAAGATTCGGCCTTCTCAGGATTGGACTACGAGCAGTACTTC. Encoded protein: CASSQDSAFSGLDYEQYF.

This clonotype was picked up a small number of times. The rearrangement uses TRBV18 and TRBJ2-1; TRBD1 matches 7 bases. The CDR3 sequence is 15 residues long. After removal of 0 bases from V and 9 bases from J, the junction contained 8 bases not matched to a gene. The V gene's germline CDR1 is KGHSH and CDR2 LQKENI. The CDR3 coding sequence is TGTGCCAGCTCACCACCGAGCAGGGGGTCTGGTGAGCAGTTCTTC. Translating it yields CASSPPSRGSGEQFF. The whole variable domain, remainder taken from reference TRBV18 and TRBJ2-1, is NAGVMQNPRHLVRRRGQEARLRCSPMKGHSHVYWYRQLPEEGLKFMVYLQKENIIDESGMPKERFSAEFPKEGPSILRIQQVVRGDSAAYFCASSPPSRGSGEQFFGPGTRLTVL.

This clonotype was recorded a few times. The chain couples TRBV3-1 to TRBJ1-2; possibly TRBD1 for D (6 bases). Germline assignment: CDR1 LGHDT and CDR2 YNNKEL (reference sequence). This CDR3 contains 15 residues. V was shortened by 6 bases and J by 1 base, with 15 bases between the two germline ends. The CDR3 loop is CASRAMDSYNYGYTF. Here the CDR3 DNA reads TGTGCCAGCAGAGCTATGGACAGCTATAACTATGGCTACACCTTC.

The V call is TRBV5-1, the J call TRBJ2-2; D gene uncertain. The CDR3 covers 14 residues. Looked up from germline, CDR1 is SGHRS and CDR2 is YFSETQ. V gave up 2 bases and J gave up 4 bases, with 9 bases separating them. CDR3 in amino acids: CASSFTAPTGELFF. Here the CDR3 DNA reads TGCGCCAGCAGCTTCACAGCTCCCACCGGGGAGCTGTTTTTT.

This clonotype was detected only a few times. The CDR3 DNA is TGTGCCATCATGGGACAGGGGCAGGAAGGCTACACCTTC. Its translation: CAIMGQGQEGYTF. The chain links TRBV10-3 to TRBJ1-2; 10 bases are a match to TRBD1. J was trimmed by 8 bases and V by 7 bases; bases with no gene match: 7. This CDR3 region has 13 residues. Germline values: CDR1 ENHRY, CDR2 SYGVKD.

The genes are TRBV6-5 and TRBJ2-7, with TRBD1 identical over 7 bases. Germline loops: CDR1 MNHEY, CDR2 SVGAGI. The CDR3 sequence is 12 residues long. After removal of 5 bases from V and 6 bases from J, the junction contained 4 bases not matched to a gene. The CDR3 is CASSRPGGEQYV. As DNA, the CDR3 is TGTGCCAGCAGTAGGCCAGGGGGCGAGCAGTACGTC.

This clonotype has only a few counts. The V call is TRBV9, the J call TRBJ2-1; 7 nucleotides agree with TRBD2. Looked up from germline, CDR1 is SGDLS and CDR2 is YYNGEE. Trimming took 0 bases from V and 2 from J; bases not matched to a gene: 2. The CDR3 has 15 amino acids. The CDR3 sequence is CASSVEAGTYNEQFF. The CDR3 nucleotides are TGTGCCAGCAGCGTAGAAGCGGGGACCTACAATGAGCAGTTCTTC.

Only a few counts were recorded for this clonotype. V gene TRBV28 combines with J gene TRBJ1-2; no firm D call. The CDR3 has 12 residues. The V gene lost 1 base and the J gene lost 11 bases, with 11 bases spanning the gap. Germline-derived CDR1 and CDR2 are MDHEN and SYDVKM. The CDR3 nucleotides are TGTGCCAGCAGTTTATTCGGTACCCGGTACACCTTC. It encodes CASSLFGTRYTF.

The CDR3 region has the DNA TGTGCCAGCAGTTCCAGAAATCGGGAGACCCAGTACTTC. It is translated as CASSSRNRETQYF. The chain uses TRBV6-2 or TRBV6-3 and TRBJ2-5; D remains unclear. V lost 4 bases, J lost 5 bases, and 11 bases lay in between. CDR1 and CDR2 (germline): MNHEY, SVGEGT. The CDR3 length is 13 residues.

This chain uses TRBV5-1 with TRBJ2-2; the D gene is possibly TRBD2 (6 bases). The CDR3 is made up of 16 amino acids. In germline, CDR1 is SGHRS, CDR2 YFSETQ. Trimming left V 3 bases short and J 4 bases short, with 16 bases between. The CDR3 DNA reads TGCGCCAGCAGCTCGCCCGGGGGTTCGGGCACCGGGGAGCTGTTTTTT. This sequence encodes CASSSPGGSGTGELFF.

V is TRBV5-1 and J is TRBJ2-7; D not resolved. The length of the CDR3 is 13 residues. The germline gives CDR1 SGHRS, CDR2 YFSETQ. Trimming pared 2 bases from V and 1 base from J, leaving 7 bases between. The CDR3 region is CASSFTLSYEQYF. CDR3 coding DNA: TGCGCCAGCAGCTTTACACTTTCCTACGAGCAGTACTTC.

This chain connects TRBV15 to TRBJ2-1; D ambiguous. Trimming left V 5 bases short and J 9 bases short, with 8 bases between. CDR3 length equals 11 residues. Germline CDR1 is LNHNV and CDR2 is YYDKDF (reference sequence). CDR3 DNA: TGTGCCACCAGCGGGTACGCTGAGCAGTTCTTC. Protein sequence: CATSGYAEQFF.

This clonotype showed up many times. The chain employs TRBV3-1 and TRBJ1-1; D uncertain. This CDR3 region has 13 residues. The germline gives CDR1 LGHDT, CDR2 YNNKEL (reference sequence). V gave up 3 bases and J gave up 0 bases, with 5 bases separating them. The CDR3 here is CASSHGLNTEAFF. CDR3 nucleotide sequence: TGTGCCAGCAGCCACGGCCTGAACACTGAAGCTTTCTTT.

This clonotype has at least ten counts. The CDR3 nucleotides are TGCGCCAGCAGTCACGGGACTAGCGGGGACAATGAGCAGTTCTTC. Its translation is CASSHGTSGDNEQFF. The chain links TRBV5-1 to TRBJ2-1, with 13 bases matching TRBD2. The ends lost 5 bases at V and 5 bases at J; junction bases unmatched: 4. This CDR3 has 15 residues. CDR1 SGHRS and CDR2 YFSETQ come from the germline V gene.

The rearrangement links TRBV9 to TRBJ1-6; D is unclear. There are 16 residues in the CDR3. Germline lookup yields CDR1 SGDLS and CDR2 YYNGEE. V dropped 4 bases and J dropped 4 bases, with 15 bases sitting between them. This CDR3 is CASSPGEQPYNSPLHF. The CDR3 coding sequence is TGTGCCAGCAGCCCCGGGGAACAGCCATATAATTCACCCCTCCACTTT.

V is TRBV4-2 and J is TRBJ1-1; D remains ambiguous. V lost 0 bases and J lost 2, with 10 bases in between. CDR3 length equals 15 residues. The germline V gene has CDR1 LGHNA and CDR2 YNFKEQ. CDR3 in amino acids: CASSQERWPNTEAFF. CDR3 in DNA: TGTGCCAGCAGCCAAGAACGCTGGCCTAACACTGAAGCTTTCTTT.

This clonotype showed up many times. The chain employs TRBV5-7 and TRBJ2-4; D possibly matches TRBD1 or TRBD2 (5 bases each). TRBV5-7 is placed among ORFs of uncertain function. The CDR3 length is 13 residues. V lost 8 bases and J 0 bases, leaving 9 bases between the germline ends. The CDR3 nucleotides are TGTGCCAGGAGGGGTTTAGCCAAAAACATTCAGTACTTC. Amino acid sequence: CARRGLAKNIQYF.

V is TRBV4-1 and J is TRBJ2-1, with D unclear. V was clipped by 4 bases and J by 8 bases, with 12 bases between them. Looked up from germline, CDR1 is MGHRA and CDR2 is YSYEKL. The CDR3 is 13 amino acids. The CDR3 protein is CASSLRIRHEQFF. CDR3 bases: TGCGCCAGCAGCCTTCGAATCCGACATGAGCAGTTCTTC.

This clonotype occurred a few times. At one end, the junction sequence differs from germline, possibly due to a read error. CDR3: CASSQGGPGELFF. In DNA, the CDR3 is TGTGCTAGCAGCCAAGGGGGGCCCGGGGAGCTGTTTTTT. The rearrangement joins TRBV7-7 to TRBJ2-2; D is possibly TRBD1 or TRBD2 (6 bases each). This CDR3 is 13 amino acids long. The germline V gene encodes CDR1 SSHAT and CDR2 FNYEAQ (reference sequence).

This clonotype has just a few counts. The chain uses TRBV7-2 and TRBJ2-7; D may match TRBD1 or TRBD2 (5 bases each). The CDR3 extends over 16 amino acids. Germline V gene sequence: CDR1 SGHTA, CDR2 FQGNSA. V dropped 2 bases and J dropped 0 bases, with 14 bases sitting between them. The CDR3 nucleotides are TGTGCCAGCAGCTTAAATCTTCTGGGACGCTCCTACGAGCAGTACTTC. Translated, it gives CASSLNLLGRSYEQYF.

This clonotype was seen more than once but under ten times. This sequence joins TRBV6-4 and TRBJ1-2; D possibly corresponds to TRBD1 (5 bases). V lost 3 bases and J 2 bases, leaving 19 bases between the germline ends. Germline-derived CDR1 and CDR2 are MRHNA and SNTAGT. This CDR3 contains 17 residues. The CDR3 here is CASSEVLGVGENYGYTF. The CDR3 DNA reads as TGTGCCAGCAGTGAGGTCCTAGGTGTAGGGGAAAACTATGGCTACACCTTC.

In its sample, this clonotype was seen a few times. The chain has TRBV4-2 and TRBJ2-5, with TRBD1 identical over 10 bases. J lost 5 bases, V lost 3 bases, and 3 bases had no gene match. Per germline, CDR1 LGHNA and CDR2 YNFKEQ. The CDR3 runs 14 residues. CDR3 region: CASSQPGQGETQYF. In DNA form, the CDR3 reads TGTGCCAGCAGCCAGCCGGGACAGGGGGAGACCCAGTACTTC.